This TCR beta chain is drawn from a study of identical twins. General study points: Insertion counts were lower in abundant cord blood beta clonotypes, a trend that memory repertoires did not show.

In its sample, this clonotype was seen many times. Its antigen is currently unknown. A universal primer site arose from template switching, and cDNA bore unique molecular identifiers. MiXCR, applied by TCRdb to the 5' RACE reads, yields one record per CDR3 protein. Among some 900,000 distinct CDR3 sequences listed, more than 9% were seen once. The CDR3 spans 13 residues. In germline, CDR1 is MNHEY, CDR2 SMNVEV (reference sequence). The V gene lost 5 bases and the J gene lost 5 bases, with 11 bases spanning the gap. This sample was also put to use in a study of yellow fever vaccine responses in identical twins.

Sequencing input: PBMCs. The sequence derives from a woman aged 18-29 years in good health. The chain recombines TRBV27 with TRBJ2-3; tentatively, D is TRBD1 or TRBD2 (5 bases each). The CDR3, as DNA: TGTGCCAGCAGTCTGGGACCGGGAGATACGCAGTATTTT. Its protein product is CASSLGPGDTQYF.